This entry is about one T cell receptor beta chain. This record comes from a study of T cell changes during pregnancy in multiple sclerosis. TCRdb's copy holds only in-frame clones and misses some; the assay was immunoSEQ multiplex PCR. In the table there are tens of thousands of clones, around 92% of which are singletons. The germline V gene encodes CDR1 MDHEN and CDR2 SYDVKM. The V end was cut by 8 bases, the J end by 0 bases, with 14 bases between. CDR3 length: 16 amino acids. This chain uses TRBV28 with TRBJ1-6; D call uncertain. This clonotype was sampled from a female donor in good health, enrolled as a control in a pregnancy study. The input for sequencing was peripheral blood, taken in the third trimester of pregnancy. The CDR3 nucleotides read TGTGCCAGCCGACCGGGAGGGAGCTCCTATAATTCACCCCTCCACTTT. Its protein product is CASRPGGSSYNSPLHF.